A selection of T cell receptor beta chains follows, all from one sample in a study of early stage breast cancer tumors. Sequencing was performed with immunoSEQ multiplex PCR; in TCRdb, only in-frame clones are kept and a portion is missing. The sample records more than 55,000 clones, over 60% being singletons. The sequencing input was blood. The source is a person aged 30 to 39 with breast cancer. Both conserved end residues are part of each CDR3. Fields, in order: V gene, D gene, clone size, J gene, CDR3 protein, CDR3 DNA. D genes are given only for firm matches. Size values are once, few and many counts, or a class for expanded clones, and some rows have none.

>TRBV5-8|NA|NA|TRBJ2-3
CASSVPGFRTDTQYF
TGTGCCAGCAGCGTACCGGGTTTCAGGACAGATACGCAGTATTTT
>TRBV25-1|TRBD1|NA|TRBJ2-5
CASSDGPGQGIETQYF
TGTGCCAGCAGTGATGGTCCAGGACAGGGGATAGAGACCCAGTACTTC
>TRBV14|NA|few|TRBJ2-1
CASSQGTEQFF
TGTGCCAGCAGTCAGGGTACGGAGCAGTTCTTC
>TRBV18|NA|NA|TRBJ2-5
CASSEQGRETQYF
TGTGCCAGCTCGGAGCAGGGGCGAGAGACCCAGTACTTC
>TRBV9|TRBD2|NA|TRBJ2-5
CASSVGGRPSETQYF
TGTGCCAGCAGCGTAGGCGGGAGGCCCAGTGAGACCCAGTACTTC
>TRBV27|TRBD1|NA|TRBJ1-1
CASSPQGGFTEAFF
TGTGCCAGCAGTCCGCAGGGGGGATTCACTGAAGCTTTCTTT
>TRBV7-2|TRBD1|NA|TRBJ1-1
CASRRDRALSEAFF
TGTGCCAGCAGGAGGGACAGGGCTCTTTCAGAAGCTTTCTTT
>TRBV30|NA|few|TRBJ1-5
CAWSKGGHQPQHF
TGTGCCTGGAGTAAGGGGGGCCATCAGCCCCAGCATTTT
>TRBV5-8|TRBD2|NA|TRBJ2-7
CASSTGLAGGSHSYEQYF
TGTGCCAGCAGCACAGGACTAGCGGGAGGGTCGCACTCCTACGAGCAGTACTTC
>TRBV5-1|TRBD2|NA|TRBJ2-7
CASSEGLAAYEQYF
TGCGCCAGCAGCGAGGGACTAGCGGCCTACGAGCAGTACTTC
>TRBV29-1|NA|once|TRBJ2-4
CSVAGREGLAKNIQYF
TGCAGCGTGGCCGGCAGGGAAGGGCTAGCCAAAAACATTCAGTACTTC
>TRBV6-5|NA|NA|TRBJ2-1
CASSYNWGNEQFF
TGTGCCAGCAGTTATAATTGGGGGAATGAGCAGTTCTTC
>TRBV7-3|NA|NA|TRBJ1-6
CASSATGTQNSPLHF
TGTGCCAGCAGCGCTACCGGGACCCAGAATTCACCCCTCCACTTT
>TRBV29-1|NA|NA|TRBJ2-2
CSVNQGGTGELFF
TGCAGCGTTAACCAGGGCGGCACCGGGGAGCTGTTTTTT
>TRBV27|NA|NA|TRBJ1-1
CASGLTAAEAFF
TGTGCCAGCGGACTAACAGCGGCTGAAGCTTTCTTT
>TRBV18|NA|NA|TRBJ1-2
CASSPPSGYGYTF
TGTGCCAGCTCACCACCTTCCGGCTATGGCTACACCTTC
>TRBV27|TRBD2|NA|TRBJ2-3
CASSQPGLAYTDTQYF
TGTGCCAGCAGTCAACCGGGACTAGCGTACACAGATACGCAGTATTTT
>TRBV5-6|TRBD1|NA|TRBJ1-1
CASSLGGTGPNTEAFF
TGTGCCAGCAGCTTGGGCGGGACAGGACCGAACACTGAAGCTTTCTTT
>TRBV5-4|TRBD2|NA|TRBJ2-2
CASSPGLAGAGGELFF
TGTGCCAGCAGCCCGGGACTAGCGGGAGCGGGCGGGGAGCTGTTTTTT
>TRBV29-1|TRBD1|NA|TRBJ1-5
CSAGQGNQPQHF
TGCAGCGCGGGACAGGGCAATCAGCCCCAGCATTTT
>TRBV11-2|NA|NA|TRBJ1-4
CASSFRAGREKLFF
TGTGCCAGCAGCTTCAGGGCGGGGCGTGAAAAACTGTTTTTT
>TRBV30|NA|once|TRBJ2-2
CAWSRNRETGELFF
TGTGCCTGGAGTCGAAATAGGGAGACCGGGGAGCTGTTTTTT